The 21 T cell receptor beta chains reported below all come from one sample, sequenced in a study of PD-L1 blockade in urothelial cancer. Clones were sequenced by immunoSEQ multiplex PCR, and TCRdb holds only the in-frame ones, with some missing. The sample includes about 51,000 clones, 70% to 90% of them seen just once. The starting material was PBMCs, obtained around atezolizumab (anti-PD-L1) treatment. The receptors stem from a man aged 55 to 69 with urothelial cancer.

The rearrangement links TRBV9 to TRBJ2-2; tentatively, D is TRBD1 (6 bases). V lost 6 bases to trimming and J lost 6 bases, with 18 bases between them. Germline CDR1 reads SGDLS; CDR2 reads YYNGEE. CDR3 length: 15 residues. For the CDR3, the DNA is TGTGCCAGCACCCACGGGTCAGGGGACGCCGGGGAGCTGTTTTTT. The encoded protein is CASTHGSGDAGELFF. Based on the CDR3 plus reference TRBV9 and TRBJ2-2, the full variable domain is DSGVTQTPKHLITATGQRVTLRCSPRSGDLSVYWYQQSLDQGLQFLIQYYNGEERAKGNILERFSAQQFPDLHSELNLSSLELGDSALYFCASTHGSGDAGELFFGEGSRLTVL.

This chain joins TRBV10-3 and TRBJ2-3, with D tentatively TRBD2 (5 bases). The germline CDR1 and CDR2 sequences are ENHRY and SYGVKD. The V end was cut by 1 base, the J end by 7 bases, with 12 bases between. This CDR3 contains 14 residues. The CDR3 bases are TGTGCCATCAGTGAGTGGGAGAAAGTAAATACGCAGTATTTT. This gives the protein CAISEWEKVNTQYF.

This clone was seen only a few times. The chain uses TRBV5-1 and TRBJ1-1, with D possibly matching TRBD1 (6 bases). Germline V gene sequence: CDR1 SGHRS, CDR2 YFSETQ. The CDR3 has 14 amino acids. V was pared by 0 bases and J by 1 base, with 7 bases between. The CDR3 DNA follows: TGCGCCAGCAGCTTGGTCAGGGGGAACACTGAAGCTTTCTTT. Translating gives CASSLVRGNTEAFF.

The chain joins TRBV18 to TRBJ2-3, with D possibly being TRBD1 (6 bases). There are 14 residues in the CDR3. Trimming cost V 3 bases and J 1 base, with 8 bases left between them. Germline V gene data show CDR1 as KGHSH and CDR2 as LQKENI. The CDR3 here is CASSPRTGTDTQYF. The CDR3 region has the DNA TGTGCCAGCTCACCTCGGACAGGCACAGATACGCAGTATTTT.

The chain uses TRBV7-8 and TRBJ2-4; D uncertain. The CDR3 extends over 14 amino acids. V lost 6 bases and J 2 bases, leaving 11 bases between the germline ends. Germline V gene sequence: CDR1 SGHVS, CDR2 FQNEAQ. The CDR3 DNA sequence: TGTGCCAGCAGGCCTGCGGCGACCAAAAACATTCAGTACTTC. It yields the protein CASRPAATKNIQYF.

The chain uses TRBV10-1 and TRBJ2-6; the match to TRBD1 covers 8 bases. The CDR3 has 16 residues. V shed 7 bases, J shed 1 base, and the junction held 6 bases outside the gene matches. Germline V gives CDR1 WNHNN, CDR2 SYGVQD (reference sequence). CDR3 amino acids: CASKTDRGSGANVLTF. Written as DNA, the CDR3 is TGCGCCAGCAAGACCGACAGGGGATCTGGGGCCAACGTCCTGACTTTC.

A single count supports this clone. The chain has TRBV4-2 and TRBJ2-5, with 8 positions matching TRBD2. The germline gives CDR1 LGHNA, CDR2 YNFKEQ. V lost 3 bases to trimming and J lost 2 bases; unmatched junction nucleotides: 5. The CDR3 totals 15 residues. CDR3 sequence reads: CASSHLPGGQETQYF. The CDR3 region has the DNA TGTGCCAGCAGCCACTTACCGGGGGGGCAAGAGACCCAGTACTTC.

This clone was counted once. This chain uses TRBV5-1 with TRBJ1-2; TRBD1 is a possible D gene (5 bases). This CDR3 region has 14 residues. V was clipped by 0 bases and J by 4 bases, with 10 bases between them. Germline V gene sequence: CDR1 SGHRS, CDR2 YFSETQ. The CDR3 DNA sequence: TGCGCCAGCAGCTTGGACTCCGGGGGCTATGGCTACACCTTC. Translating gives CASSLDSGGYGYTF.

This chain connects TRBV4-2 to TRBJ2-5, with 11 bases fitting TRBD2. Germline V lookup: CDR1 LGHNA, CDR2 YNFKEQ. The trim removed 2 bases at V and 3 bases at J, leaving 14 bases unmatched. CDR3 length equals 19 residues. Here the CDR3 reads CASSQRAPGVAGGEETQYF. The CDR3 DNA reads as TGTGCCAGCAGCCAAAGGGCCCCCGGGGTAGCGGGGGGGGAAGAGACCCAGTACTTC.

This clone was seen a single time. The rearrangement joins TRBV7-8 to TRBJ2-1, with TRBD2 identical over 7 bases. The CDR3 covers 16 residues. Per germline, CDR1 SGHVS and CDR2 FQNEAQ. With 0 bases clipped from V and 4 bases from J, the junction kept 6 bases outside the gene matches. Here the CDR3 reads CASSLATGRTYNEQFF. CDR3 nucleotide sequence: TGTGCCAGCAGCTTAGCTACCGGGAGGACATACAATGAGCAGTTCTTC.

The chain joins TRBV12-2 to TRBJ1-2; the listed D gene, TRBD1, was not tested against the DNA. TRBV12-2 is a pseudogene segment. This CDR3 contains 19 residues. The CDR3 sequence is CASRLAGTDKGLGNYGYTF. The CDR3 region has the DNA TGTGCAAGTCGCTTAGCGGGTACCGACAAGGGGCTGGGAAACTATGGCTACACCTTC.

V is TRBV5-5 and J is TRBJ1-1; D remains ambiguous. This CDR3 region has 13 residues. CDR1 and CDR2 from the germline V gene are SGHKS and YYEKEE (reference sequence). Trimming removed 1 base at V and 3 bases at J, with 7 bases between. The CDR3 spells CASSLFSYTEAFF. CDR3 nucleotide sequence: TGTGCCAGCAGCTTGTTCTCGTACACTGAAGCTTTCTTT.

CDR3 protein: CASSLFGQGNTEAFF. The DNA for the CDR3 is TGTGCCAGCAGCTTATTTGGTCAGGGCAACACTGAAGCTTTCTTT. V gene TRBV7-3 combines with J gene TRBJ1-1; D perhaps matches TRBD1 (5 bases). CDR3 length equals 15 residues. Looked up from germline, CDR1 is SGHTA and CDR2 is FQGTGA. V gave up 2 bases and J gave up 2 bases, with 12 bases separating them.

V and J are TRBV6-5 and TRBJ2-1; TRBD2 matches at 9 bases. The CDR3 extends over 14 amino acids. Trimming cost V 6 bases and J 5 bases; bases outside gene matches: 5. In germline, CDR1 is MNHEY, CDR2 SVGAGI. CDR3 residues: CASSLAGVNNEQFF. Here the CDR3 DNA reads TGTGCCAGCAGCTTAGCGGGAGTAAACAATGAGCAGTTCTTC.

The chain employs TRBV19 and TRBJ1-1; 10 bases map to TRBD1. V lost 4 bases and J lost 6; bases outside the gene matches: 11. This CDR3 is built from 16 residues. Germline V gene sequence: CDR1 LNHDA, CDR2 SQIVND (reference sequence). The CDR3 DNA reads as TGTGCCAGTAGTACCTACGGCCTGACAGGGGGCTCTGAAGCTTTCTTT. Translation: CASSTYGLTGGSEAFF.

V is TRBV7-2 and J is TRBJ2-1, with 10 positions matching TRBD2. CDR3 length equals 15 residues. The germline V gene encodes CDR1 SGHTA and CDR2 FQGNSA. Trimming at V came to 2 bases and at J to 4 bases, leaving 2 bases not matched to a gene. The CDR3, as DNA: TGTGCCAGCAGCTTACTAGCGGGGGAGTACAATGAGCAGTTCTTC. This codes for CASSLLAGEYNEQFF. Full variable domain (rest looked up from reference TRBV7-2 and TRBJ2-1): GAGVSQSPSNKVTEKGKDVELRCDPISGHTALYWYRQSLGQGLEFLIYFQGNSAPDKSGLPSDRFSAERTGGSVSTLTIQRTQQEDSAVYLCASSLLAGEYNEQFFGPGTRLTVL.

The V call is TRBV6-1, the J call TRBJ1-2; the D is unclear. V shed 8 bases and J shed 4 bases, with 5 bases lying between them. Germline CDR1 is MNHNS and CDR2 is SASEGT. CDR3 length: 10 amino acids. CDR3 loop: CASEGYGYTF. CDR3 in DNA: TGTGCCAGCGAGGGCTATGGCTACACCTTC.

The chain links TRBV7-6 to TRBJ2-3; 10 bases agree with TRBD1. CDR3 length: 16 residues. V lost 5 bases and J lost 4; bases outside the gene matches: 9. The germline V gene has CDR1 SGHVS and CDR2 FNYEAQ. CDR3 DNA: TGTGCCAGCAGCCAGAGTGCGACAGGGGGCGCAGATACGCAGTATTTT. This gives the protein CASSQSATGGADTQYF.

This clone has just one count. The chain recombines TRBV28 with TRBJ2-7, with TRBD1 as a possible D gene (6 bases). The length of the CDR3 is 15 residues. V was pared by 6 bases and J by 7 bases, with 22 bases between. CDR1 MDHEN and CDR2 SYDVKM come from the germline V gene. DNA of the CDR3: TGTGCCAGCAGCATACCGGGACACCGATCAGGGGAGCAGTACTTC. This codes for CASSIPGHRSGEQYF.

As for this clone: One junction end disagrees with the germline gene, perhaps due to a read error. This sequence joins TRBV7-7 and TRBJ2-5; TRBD1 is a possible D gene (6 bases). CDR3 size: 16 residues. Germline lookup yields CDR1 SSHAT and CDR2 FNYEAQ (reference sequence). The CDR3 nucleotides read TGTGCTAGCAGCTTGAATAGCTTGGGGGCGTCTGAGACCCAGTACTTC. Residues: CASSLNSLGASETQYF. The complete variable domain, with remaining parts taken from reference TRBV7-7 and TRBJ2-5, reads GAGVSQSPRYKVTKRGQDVTLRCDPISSHATLYWYQQALGQGPEFLTYFNYEAQPDKSGLPSDRFSAERPEGSISTLTIQRTEQRDSAMYRCASSLNSLGASETQYFGPGTRLLVL.

V and J are TRBV7-8 and TRBJ2-7, with a possible D match to TRBD2 (7 bases). The CDR3 covers 16 residues. CDR1 is SGHVS and CDR2 is FQNEAQ in the germline V gene. Trimming took 5 bases from V and 1 from J, leaving 18 bases between them. CDR3 residues: CASSTGGRGSSYEQYF. Here the CDR3 DNA reads TGTGCCAGCAGCACCGGGGGGCGGGGATCTTCCTACGAGCAGTACTTC.